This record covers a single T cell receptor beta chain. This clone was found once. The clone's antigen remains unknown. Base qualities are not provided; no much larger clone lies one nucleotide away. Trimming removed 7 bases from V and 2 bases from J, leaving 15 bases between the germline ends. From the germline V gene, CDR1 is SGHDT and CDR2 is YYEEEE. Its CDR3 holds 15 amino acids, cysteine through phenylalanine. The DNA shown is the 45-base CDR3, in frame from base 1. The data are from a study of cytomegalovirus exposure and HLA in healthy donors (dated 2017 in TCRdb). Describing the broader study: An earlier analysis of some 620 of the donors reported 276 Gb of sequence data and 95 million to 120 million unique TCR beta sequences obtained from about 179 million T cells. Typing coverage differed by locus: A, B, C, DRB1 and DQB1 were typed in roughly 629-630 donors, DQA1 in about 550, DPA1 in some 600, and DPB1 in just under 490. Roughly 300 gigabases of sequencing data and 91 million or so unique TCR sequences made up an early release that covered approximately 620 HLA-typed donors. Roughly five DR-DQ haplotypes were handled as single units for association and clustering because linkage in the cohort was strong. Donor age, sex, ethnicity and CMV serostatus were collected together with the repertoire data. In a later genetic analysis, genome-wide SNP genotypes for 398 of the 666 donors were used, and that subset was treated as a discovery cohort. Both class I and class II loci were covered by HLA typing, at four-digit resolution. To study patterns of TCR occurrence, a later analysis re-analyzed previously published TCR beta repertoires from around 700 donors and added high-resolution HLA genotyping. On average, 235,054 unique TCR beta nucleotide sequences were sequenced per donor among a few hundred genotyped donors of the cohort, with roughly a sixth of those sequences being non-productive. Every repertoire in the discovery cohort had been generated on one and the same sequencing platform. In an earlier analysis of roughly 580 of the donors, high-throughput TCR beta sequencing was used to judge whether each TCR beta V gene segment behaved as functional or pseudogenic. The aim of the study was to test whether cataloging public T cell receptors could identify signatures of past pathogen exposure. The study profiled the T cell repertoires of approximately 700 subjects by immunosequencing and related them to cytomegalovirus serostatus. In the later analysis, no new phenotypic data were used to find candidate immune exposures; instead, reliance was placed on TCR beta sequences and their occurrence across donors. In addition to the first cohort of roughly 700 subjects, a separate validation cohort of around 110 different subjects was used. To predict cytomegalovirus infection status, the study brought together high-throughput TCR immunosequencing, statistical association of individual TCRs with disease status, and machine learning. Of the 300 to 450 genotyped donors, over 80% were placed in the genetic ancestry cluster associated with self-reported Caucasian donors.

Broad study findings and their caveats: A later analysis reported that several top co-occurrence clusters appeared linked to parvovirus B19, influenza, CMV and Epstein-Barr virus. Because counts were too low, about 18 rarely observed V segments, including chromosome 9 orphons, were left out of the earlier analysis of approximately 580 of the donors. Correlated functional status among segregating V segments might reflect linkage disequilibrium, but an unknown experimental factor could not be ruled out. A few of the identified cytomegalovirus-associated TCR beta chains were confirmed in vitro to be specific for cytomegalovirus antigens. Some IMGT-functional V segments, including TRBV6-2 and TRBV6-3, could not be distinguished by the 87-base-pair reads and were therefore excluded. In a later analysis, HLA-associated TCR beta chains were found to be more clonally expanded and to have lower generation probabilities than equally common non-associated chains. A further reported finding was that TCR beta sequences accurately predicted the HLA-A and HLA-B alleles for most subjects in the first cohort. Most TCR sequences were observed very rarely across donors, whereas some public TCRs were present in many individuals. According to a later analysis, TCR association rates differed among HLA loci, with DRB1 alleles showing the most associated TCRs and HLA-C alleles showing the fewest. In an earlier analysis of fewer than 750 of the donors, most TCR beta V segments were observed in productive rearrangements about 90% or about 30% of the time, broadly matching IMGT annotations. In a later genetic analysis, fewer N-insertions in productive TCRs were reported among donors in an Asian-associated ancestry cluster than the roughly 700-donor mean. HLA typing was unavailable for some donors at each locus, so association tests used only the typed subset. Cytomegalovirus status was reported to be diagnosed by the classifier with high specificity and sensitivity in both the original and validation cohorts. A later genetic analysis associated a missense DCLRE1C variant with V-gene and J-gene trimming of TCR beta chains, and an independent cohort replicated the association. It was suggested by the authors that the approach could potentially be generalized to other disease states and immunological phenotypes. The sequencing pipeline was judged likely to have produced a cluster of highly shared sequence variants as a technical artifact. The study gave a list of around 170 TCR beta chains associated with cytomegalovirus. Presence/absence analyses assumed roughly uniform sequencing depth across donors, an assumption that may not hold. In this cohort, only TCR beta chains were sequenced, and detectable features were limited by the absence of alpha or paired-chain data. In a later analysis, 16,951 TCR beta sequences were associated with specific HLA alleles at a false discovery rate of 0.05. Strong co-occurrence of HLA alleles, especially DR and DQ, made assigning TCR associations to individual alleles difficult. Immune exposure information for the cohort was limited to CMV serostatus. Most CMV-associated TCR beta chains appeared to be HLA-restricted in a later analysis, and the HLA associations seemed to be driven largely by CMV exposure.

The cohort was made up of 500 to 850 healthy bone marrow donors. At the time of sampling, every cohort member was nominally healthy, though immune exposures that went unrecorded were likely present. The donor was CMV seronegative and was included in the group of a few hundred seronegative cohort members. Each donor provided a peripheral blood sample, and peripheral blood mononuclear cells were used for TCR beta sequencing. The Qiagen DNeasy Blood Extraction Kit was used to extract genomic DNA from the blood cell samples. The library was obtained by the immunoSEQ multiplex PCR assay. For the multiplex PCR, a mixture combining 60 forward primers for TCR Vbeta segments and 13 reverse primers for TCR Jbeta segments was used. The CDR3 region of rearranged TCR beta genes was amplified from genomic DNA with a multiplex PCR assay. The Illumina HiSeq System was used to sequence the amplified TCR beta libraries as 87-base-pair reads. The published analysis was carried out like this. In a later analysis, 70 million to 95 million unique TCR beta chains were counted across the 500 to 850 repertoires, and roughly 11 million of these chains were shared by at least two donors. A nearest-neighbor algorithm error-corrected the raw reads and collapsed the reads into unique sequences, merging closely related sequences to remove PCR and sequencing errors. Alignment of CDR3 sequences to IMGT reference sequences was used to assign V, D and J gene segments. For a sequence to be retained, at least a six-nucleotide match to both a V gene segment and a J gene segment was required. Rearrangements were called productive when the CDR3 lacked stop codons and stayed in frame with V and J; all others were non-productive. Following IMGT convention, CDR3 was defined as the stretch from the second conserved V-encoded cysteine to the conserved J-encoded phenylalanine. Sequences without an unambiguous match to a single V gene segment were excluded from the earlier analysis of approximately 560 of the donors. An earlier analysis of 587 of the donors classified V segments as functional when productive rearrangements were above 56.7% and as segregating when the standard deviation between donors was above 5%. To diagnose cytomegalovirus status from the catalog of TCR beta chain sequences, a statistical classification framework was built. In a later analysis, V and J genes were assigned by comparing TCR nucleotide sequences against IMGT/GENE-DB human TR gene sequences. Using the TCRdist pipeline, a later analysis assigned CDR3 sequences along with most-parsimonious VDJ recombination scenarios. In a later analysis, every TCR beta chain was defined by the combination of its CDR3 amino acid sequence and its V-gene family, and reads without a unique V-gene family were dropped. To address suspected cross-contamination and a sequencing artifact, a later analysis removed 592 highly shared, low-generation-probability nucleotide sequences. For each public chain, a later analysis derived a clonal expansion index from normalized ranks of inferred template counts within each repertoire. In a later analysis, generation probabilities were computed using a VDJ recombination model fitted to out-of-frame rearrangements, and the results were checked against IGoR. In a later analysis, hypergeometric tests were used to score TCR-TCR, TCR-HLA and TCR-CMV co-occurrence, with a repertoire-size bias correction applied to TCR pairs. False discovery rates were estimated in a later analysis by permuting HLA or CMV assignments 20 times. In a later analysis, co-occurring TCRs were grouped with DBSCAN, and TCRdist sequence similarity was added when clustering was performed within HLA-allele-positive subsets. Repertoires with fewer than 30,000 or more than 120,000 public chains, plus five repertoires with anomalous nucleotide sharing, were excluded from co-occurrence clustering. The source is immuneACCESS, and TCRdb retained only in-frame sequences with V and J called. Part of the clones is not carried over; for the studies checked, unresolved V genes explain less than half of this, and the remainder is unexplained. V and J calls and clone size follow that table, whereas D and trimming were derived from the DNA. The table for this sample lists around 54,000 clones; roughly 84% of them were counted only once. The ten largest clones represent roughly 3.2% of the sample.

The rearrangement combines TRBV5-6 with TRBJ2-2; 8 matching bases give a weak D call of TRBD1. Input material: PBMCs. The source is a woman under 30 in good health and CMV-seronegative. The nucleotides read TGTGCCAGCTCCACAGGGGGGGGTAACACCGGGGAGCTGTTTTTT. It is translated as CASSTGGGNTGELFF.